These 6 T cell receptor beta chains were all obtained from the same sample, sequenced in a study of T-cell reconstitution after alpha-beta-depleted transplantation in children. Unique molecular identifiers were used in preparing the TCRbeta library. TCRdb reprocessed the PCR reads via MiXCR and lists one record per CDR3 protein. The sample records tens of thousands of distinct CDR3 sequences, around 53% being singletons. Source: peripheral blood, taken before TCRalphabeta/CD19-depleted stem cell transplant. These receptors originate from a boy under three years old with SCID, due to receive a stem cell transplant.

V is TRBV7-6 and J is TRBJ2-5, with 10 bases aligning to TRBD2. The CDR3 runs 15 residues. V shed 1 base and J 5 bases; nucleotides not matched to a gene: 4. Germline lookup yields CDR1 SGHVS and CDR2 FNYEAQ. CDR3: CASSLVLAGKETQYF. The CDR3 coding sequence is TGTGCCAGCAGCTTAGTACTAGCGGGGAAGGAGACCCAGTACTTC.

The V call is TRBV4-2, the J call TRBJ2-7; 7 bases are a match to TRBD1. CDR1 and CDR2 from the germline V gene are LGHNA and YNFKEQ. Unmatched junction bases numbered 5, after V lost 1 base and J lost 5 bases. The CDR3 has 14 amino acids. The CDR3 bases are TGTGCCAGCAGCCAAGCAACAGGGGACAACGAGCAGTACTTC. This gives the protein CASSQATGDNEQYF.

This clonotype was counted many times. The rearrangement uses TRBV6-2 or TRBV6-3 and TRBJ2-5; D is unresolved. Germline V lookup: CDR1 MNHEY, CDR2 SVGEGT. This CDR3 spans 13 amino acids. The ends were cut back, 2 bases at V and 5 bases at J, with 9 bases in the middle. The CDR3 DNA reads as TGTGCCAGCAGTTACCGCGATTGGGAGACCCAGTACTTC. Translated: CASSYRDWETQYF.

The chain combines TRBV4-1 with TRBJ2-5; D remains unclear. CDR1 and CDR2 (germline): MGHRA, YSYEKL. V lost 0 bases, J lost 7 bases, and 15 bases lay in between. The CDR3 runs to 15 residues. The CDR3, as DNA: TGCGCCAGCAGCCAAGATCTCGCAGCGTCCCCGACCCAGTACTTC. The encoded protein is CASSQDLAASPTQYF.

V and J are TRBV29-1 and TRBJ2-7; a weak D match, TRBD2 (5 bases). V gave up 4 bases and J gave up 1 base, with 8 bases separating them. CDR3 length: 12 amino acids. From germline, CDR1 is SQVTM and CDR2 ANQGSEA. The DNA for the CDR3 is TGCAGCGTTGCTCCGGGATCCTACGAGCAGTACTTC. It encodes CSVAPGSYEQYF.

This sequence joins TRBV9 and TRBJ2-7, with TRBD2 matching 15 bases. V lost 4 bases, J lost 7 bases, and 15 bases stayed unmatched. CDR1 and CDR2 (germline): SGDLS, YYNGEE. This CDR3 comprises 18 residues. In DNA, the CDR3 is TGTGCCAGCAGCTCTCAGGGACTAGCGGGGGGACGTTTACGAGAGCAGTACTTC. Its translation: CASSSQGLAGGRLREQYF.